Shown below are 32 T cell receptor beta chains from a single sample sequenced in a study of regulatory T cells in long-lasting Graves disease. In building TCR beta libraries, iRepertoire HTBI primers were used together with Arm-PCR of CDR3 regions. Each CDR3 protein is one row after TCRdb ran MiXCR on the multiplex PCR reads. The table lists about 430,000 distinct CDR3 sequences, around a fifth of them singletons. Specified time point: persistent/refractory GD, antithyroid drugs over 5 years with positive TRAb. RNA from PBMCs was the source of the TCR library. This specimen consisted of peripheral blood mononuclear cells (PBMCs), obtained when the disease was refractory, from a patient treated with antithyroid drugs. These receptor sequences come from a female donor with Graves disease.

Note on this clonotype: This may be a read error, as it is one base from a much larger clone. The chain couples TRBV6-9 to TRBJ1-1, with D possibly matching TRBD1 (5 bases). The CDR3 totals 14 residues. Germline loops: CDR1 MNHGY, CDR2 SVAAGI. The CDR3 DNA sequence: TGTGCCAGCAGTTACCTCCCGGAAGGGACTGAAGCTTCCTTT. Its protein is CASSYLPEGTEASF.

The gene calls are TRBV11-2 and TRBJ2-1; D gene ambiguous. Per the germline V gene, CDR1 is SGHAT and CDR2 is FQNNGV. The length of the CDR3 is 13 residues. Trimming took 6 bases from V and 10 from J, leaving 16 bases between them. For the CDR3, the DNA is TGTGCCAGCAGTTTGGGGTCGAGTCCGGAGCAGTTCTTC. It yields the protein CASSLGSSPEQFF.

This clonotype has ten or more counts. As DNA, the CDR3 is TGTGCCAGCAGTGCAGCATTACTTGGCTACGAGCAGTACTTC. Translating it yields CASSAALLGYEQYF. The genes are TRBV6-1 and TRBJ2-7; the D is unclear. Germline V gene lookup returns CDR1 MNHNS and CDR2 SASEGT. The CDR3 length is 14 residues. Trimming took off 4 bases at V and 3 bases at J, with 13 bases between the two ends.

J is TRBJ1-5 and V is TRBV30, with D possibly TRBD1 on 6 matching bases. Per the germline V gene, CDR1 is GTSNPN and CDR2 is SVGIG (reference sequence). The V end lost 1 base, the J end lost 2 bases, and 6 bases lay between the germline ends. The CDR3 sequence is 13 residues long. In nucleotides, the CDR3 is TGTGCCTGGAGTGGACAGGGCAATCAGCCCCAGCATTTT. Residues: CAWSGQGNQPQHF. Variable domain in full (rest from reference TRBV30 and TRBJ1-5): SQTIHQWPATLVQPVGSPLSLECTVEGTSNPNLYWYRQAAGRGLQLLFYSVGIGQISSEVPQNLSASRPQDRQFILSSKKLLLSDSGFYLCAWSGQGNQPQHFGDGTRLSIL.

This clonotype has more than one count but fewer than ten. The V and J genes are TRBV6-2 or TRBV6-3 and TRBJ1-5; tentatively, D is TRBD1 (6 bases). V was clipped by 0 bases and J by 8 bases, with 17 bases between them. Looked up from germline, CDR1 is MNHEY and CDR2 is SVGEGT. This CDR3 region has 16 residues. CDR3 nucleotide sequence: TGTGCCAGCAGTTACTCTTGGGACACCAATAAGAAGCCCCAGCATTTT. Its protein product is CASSYSWDTNKKPQHF.

This clonotype appeared many times. The V call is TRBV13, the J call TRBJ1-2; D gene ambiguous. This CDR3 has 13 residues. Trimming pared 0 bases from V and 9 bases from J, leaving 11 bases between. Germline CDR1 and CDR2: PRHDT and FYEKMQ (reference sequence). The CDR3 reads CASSLGRGRSYTF. The CDR3 DNA is TGTGCCAGCAGCTTAGGGAGAGGACGGAGCTACACCTTC.

Of note for this clonotype: Since no conserved phenylalanine or tryptophan closes the CDR3, a read error is the likely cause. The CDR3 is CSVDGASSYEQYL. The CDR3 DNA is TGCAGCGTTGACGGGGCCTCCTCCTACGAGCAGTACCTC. The chain carries TRBV29-1 and TRBJ2-7, with D perhaps assigned TRBD1 or TRBD2 (5 bases each). CDR3 length: 13 residues. V lost 3 bases to trimming and J lost 0 bases, with 9 bases between them. CDR1 is SQVTM, CDR2 ANQGSEA, per germline.

This clonotype was picked up many times. V gene TRBV2 combines with J gene TRBJ1-5; D not certain. The CDR3 is 15 residues long. Germline CDR1 SNHLY, CDR2 FYNNEI. Trimming removed 1 base from V and 1 base from J, with 8 bases in between. CDR3 region: CASSEDDLSNQPQHF. The CDR3 DNA reads TGTGCCAGCAGTGAAGATGACCTAAGCAATCAGCCCCAGCATTTT.

This clonotype was counted a few times. The chain uses TRBV28 and TRBJ2-1; D perhaps matches TRBD2 (5 bases). V dropped 6 bases and J dropped 2 bases, with 8 bases sitting between them. The germline CDR1 and CDR2 sequences are MDHEN and SYDVKM. The CDR3 is made up of 13 amino acids. Here the CDR3 reads CASRGSAYNEQFF. The CDR3 DNA follows: TGTGCCAGCAGGGGGAGTGCCTACAATGAGCAGTTCTTC.

This clonotype occurred a few times. The chain is built from TRBV14 and TRBJ2-1, with no clear D. CDR1 is SGHDN and CDR2 is FVKESK in the germline V gene. V gave up 3 bases and J gave up 7 bases, with 10 bases separating them. This CDR3 region has 13 residues. The CDR3 loop reads CASSHPKWNEQFF. The CDR3 nucleotides read TGTGCCAGCAGCCATCCGAAATGGAATGAGCAGTTCTTC.

This clonotype was detected many times. The V call is TRBV24-1, the J call TRBJ2-5; TRBD1 agrees at 7 bases. This CDR3 spans 15 amino acids. V was pared by 4 bases and J by 7 bases, with 11 bases of the junction left unmatched. Germline V lookup: CDR1 KGHDR, CDR2 SFDVKD. CDR3: CATSDSADRKWTQYF. DNA of the CDR3: TGTGCCACCAGTGACTCCGCGGACAGGAAGTGGACCCAGTACTTC.

This clonotype was recorded many times. This chain joins TRBV5-5 and TRBJ1-2, with D possibly TRBD1 on 6 matching bases. The V gene lost 4 bases and the J gene lost 6 bases, with 19 bases spanning the gap. The CDR3 covers 15 residues. CDR1 SGHKS and CDR2 YYEKEE come from the germline V gene (reference sequence). The CDR3 bases are TGTGCCAGCAGCCCCAGTTATGGGGGGGCTAATGGCTACACCTTC. Translated, it gives CASSPSYGGANGYTF.

The chain links TRBV20-1 to TRBJ2-7; D possibly uses TRBD1 or TRBD2 (5 bases each). Germline V CDR1 and CDR2: DFQATT, SNEGSKA (reference sequence). The CDR3 contains 14 residues. Trimming removed 5 bases at V and 6 bases at J, with 20 bases between. CDR3 sequence: CSAGTGALGSEQYF. The CDR3 nucleotides are TGCAGTGCTGGTACCGGGGCTCTAGGCAGCGAGCAGTACTTC.

This clonotype was counted at least ten times. The gene calls are TRBV6-2 or TRBV6-3 and TRBJ2-5; the match to TRBD2 covers 8 bases. Germline CDR1 and CDR2: MNHEY and SVGEGT. The V gene end was trimmed by 2 bases and the J gene end by 5 bases; junction bases not matched to a gene: 10. The CDR3 has 16 amino acids. The CDR3 protein is CASSYPTSEPGETQYF. The CDR3 region has the DNA TGTGCCAGCAGTTACCCGACTAGCGAGCCGGGGGAGACCCAGTACTTC.

The chain joins TRBV5-5 to TRBJ1-2; 9 nucleotides align to TRBD1. The CDR3 totals 15 residues. Germline-derived CDR1 and CDR2 are SGHKS and YYEKEE (reference sequence). The ends lost 4 bases at V and 4 bases at J; junction bases unmatched: 8. This CDR3 is CASSEDRGFIYGYTF. The CDR3, as DNA: TGTGCCAGCAGCGAGGACAGGGGTTTTATCTATGGCTACACCTTC.

This clonotype was observed a few times. The chain recombines TRBV28 with TRBJ2-7; D uncertain. Trimming left V 7 bases short and J 2 bases short, with 3 bases between. CDR1 is MDHEN and CDR2 is SYDVKM in the germline V gene. The CDR3 is 10 amino acids. In nucleotides, the CDR3 is TGTGCCAGCAATACCTACGAGCAGTACTTC. This codes for CASNTYEQYF.

This clonotype was counted at least ten times. This chain uses TRBV29-1 with TRBJ1-1; D unclear. The germline gives CDR1 SQVTM, CDR2 ANQGSEA. The V and J ends lost 4 bases and 5 bases respectively, with 14 bases between them. The CDR3 runs 13 residues. Here the CDR3 reads CSVGRRGGTEAFF. DNA of the CDR3: TGCAGCGTTGGTCGGCGTGGAGGGACTGAAGCTTTCTTT.

This clonotype was recorded at least ten times. This chain connects TRBV2 to TRBJ2-5; D might be TRBD1 (5 bases). V was clipped by 4 bases and J by 6 bases, with 12 bases between them. Germline assignment: CDR1 SNHLY and CDR2 FYNNEI. The CDR3 spans 13 residues. CDR3 in amino acids: CASSAGFEQTQYF. The CDR3 bases are TGTGCCAGCAGTGCAGGGTTTGAACAGACCCAGTACTTC.

This clonotype was detected a few times. This rearrangement joins TRBV27 to TRBJ1-5, with 8 positions matching TRBD1. Trimming removed 0 bases from V and 6 bases from J; junction bases left unmatched: 4. The CDR3 loop spans 15 amino acids. Germline V gives CDR1 MNHEY, CDR2 SMNVEV (reference sequence). The CDR3 region is CASSLSIGQGQPQHF. CDR3 nucleotides: TGTGCCAGCAGTTTATCCATAGGACAGGGTCAGCCCCAGCATTTT.

This clonotype appeared many times. The chain combines TRBV2 with TRBJ2-2; no firm D call. The CDR3 loop spans 14 amino acids. CDR1 and CDR2 from the germline V gene are SNHLY and FYNNEI. V was clipped by 4 bases and J by 4 bases, with 10 bases between them. CDR3 region: CASSVRQFTGELFF. DNA of the CDR3: TGTGCCAGCAGTGTCCGGCAGTTCACCGGGGAGCTGTTTTTT.

Only a few counts were recorded for this clonotype. This sequence joins TRBV20-1 and TRBJ2-5; D call uncertain. The CDR3 extends over 12 amino acids. Germline assignment: CDR1 DFQATT and CDR2 SNEGSKA (reference sequence). V lost 6 bases to trimming and J lost 5 bases, with 13 bases between them. CDR3 protein: CSATPELETQYF. The CDR3 nucleotides are TGCAGTGCCACGCCCGAGCTGGAGACCCAGTACTTC.

This clonotype has only a few counts. The chain recombines TRBV10-2 with TRBJ2-7, with a weak D call TRBD1 (5 bases). V lost 1 base to trimming and J lost 4 bases, with 11 bases between them. CDR1 WSHSY and CDR2 SAAADI come from the germline V gene. The CDR3 covers 14 residues. This CDR3 is CASSEFGRAYEQYF. The CDR3, as DNA: TGCGCCAGCAGTGAGTTTGGCAGGGCGTACGAGCAGTACTTC.

The chain joins TRBV14 to TRBJ1-3; no firm D call. Per the germline V gene, CDR1 is SGHDN and CDR2 is FVKESK. The V end lost 4 bases, the J end lost 4 bases, and 17 bases lay between the germline ends. This CDR3 contains 16 residues. In nucleotides, the CDR3 is TGTGCCAGCAGCCTCGTAGCAGGATCCGCAGGAAACACCATATATTTT. Amino acids: CASSLVAGSAGNTIYF.

V is TRBV20-1 and J is TRBJ2-7; D may be TRBD2 (6 bases). Trimming shortened V by 1 base and J by 3 bases, and 13 bases separated the two germline ends. This CDR3 contains 14 residues. CDR1 DFQATT and CDR2 SNEGSKA come from the germline V gene (reference sequence). This CDR3 reads CSARAEGGGYEQYF. The DNA of the CDR3 is TGCAGTGCTAGAGCGGAGGGTGGGGGCTACGAGCAGTACTTC.

This clonotype was seen many times. V and J are TRBV24-1 and TRBJ2-7; no definite D call. Trimming shortened V by 3 bases and J by 4 bases, and 9 bases separated the two germline ends. Per germline, CDR1 KGHDR and CDR2 SFDVKD. The CDR3 has 13 amino acids. The CDR3 sequence is CATSDGERYEQYF. CDR3 nucleotides: TGTGCCACCAGTGATGGAGAGAGATACGAGCAGTACTTC.

This clonotype was detected a few times. The chain has TRBV19 and TRBJ1-1; the D gene is possibly TRBD1 (5 bases). Per germline, CDR1 LNHDA and CDR2 SQIVND (reference sequence). Trimming stripped 6 bases from V and 1 base from J, with 6 bases between. The CDR3 runs to 12 residues. This CDR3 is CASRGTNTEAFF. CDR3 sequence (DNA): TGTGCCAGTAGAGGGACGAACACTGAAGCTTTCTTT.

This clonotype was seen only a few times. The genes are TRBV13 and TRBJ1-4, with 7 bases aligning to TRBD1. In germline, CDR1 is PRHDT, CDR2 FYEKMQ (reference sequence). The CDR3 runs 18 residues. The ends lost 0 bases at V and 5 bases at J; junction bases unmatched: 12. The DNA of the CDR3 is TGTGCCAGCAGCTTAGGACAGGGGTCCCTTTCCATGAATGAAAAACTGTTTTTT. Protein sequence: CASSLGQGSLSMNEKLFF.

This clonotype was recorded at least ten times. V usage is TRBV6-1 and J usage is TRBJ1-5, with a tentative D call TRBD1 (6 bases). The CDR3 runs 15 residues. The germline V and J ends were trimmed by 2 bases and 3 bases, with 11 bases remaining between them. CDR1 is MNHNS and CDR2 is SASEGT in the germline V gene. The CDR3 DNA reads TGTGCCAGCAGTGAACTCGGGACAAACAATCAGCCCCAGCATTTT. It translates to CASSELGTNNQPQHF.

The V and J genes are TRBV7-9 and TRBJ2-1; D is undetermined. V lost 2 bases, J lost 7 bases, and 9 bases lay in between. The germline V gene has CDR1 SEHNR and CDR2 FQNEAQ (reference sequence). The CDR3 covers 13 residues. The CDR3 is CASSLPTWNEQFF. The CDR3 nucleotides read TGTGCCAGCAGCTTACCCACCTGGAATGAGCAGTTCTTC.

This clonotype has a count of ten or more. The V call is TRBV27, the J call TRBJ2-7; TRBD1 or TRBD2 may be the D gene (5 bases each). The V gene lost 5 bases and the J gene lost 2 bases, with 22 bases spanning the gap. CDR1 and CDR2 from the germline V gene are MNHEY and SMNVEV (reference sequence). This CDR3 contains 17 residues. CDR3 amino acids: CASSLLGASGQTYEQYF. DNA of the CDR3: TGTGCCAGCAGTCTACTGGGCGCCTCGGGGCAAACCTACGAGCAGTACTTC.

The chain is built from TRBV4-2 and TRBJ1-1, with D hard to call. This CDR3 region has 15 residues. Deletions cut 7 bases from V and 1 base from J, with 16 bases between. Germline values: CDR1 LGHNA, CDR2 YNFKEQ. The CDR3 region is CASTTQDTQNTEAFF. CDR3 DNA: TGTGCCAGCACCACCCAAGACACCCAGAACACTGAAGCTTTCTTT.

This clonotype was recorded a few times. V usage is TRBV19 and J usage is TRBJ2-2; D gene ambiguous. Germline assignment: CDR1 LNHDA and CDR2 SQIVND (reference sequence). There are 13 residues in the CDR3. Deletions cut 7 bases from V and 1 base from J, with 7 bases between. The CDR3 loop reads CASKPGNTGELFF. CDR3 nucleotide sequence: TGTGCCAGTAAACCCGGGAACACCGGGGAGCTGTTTTTT.